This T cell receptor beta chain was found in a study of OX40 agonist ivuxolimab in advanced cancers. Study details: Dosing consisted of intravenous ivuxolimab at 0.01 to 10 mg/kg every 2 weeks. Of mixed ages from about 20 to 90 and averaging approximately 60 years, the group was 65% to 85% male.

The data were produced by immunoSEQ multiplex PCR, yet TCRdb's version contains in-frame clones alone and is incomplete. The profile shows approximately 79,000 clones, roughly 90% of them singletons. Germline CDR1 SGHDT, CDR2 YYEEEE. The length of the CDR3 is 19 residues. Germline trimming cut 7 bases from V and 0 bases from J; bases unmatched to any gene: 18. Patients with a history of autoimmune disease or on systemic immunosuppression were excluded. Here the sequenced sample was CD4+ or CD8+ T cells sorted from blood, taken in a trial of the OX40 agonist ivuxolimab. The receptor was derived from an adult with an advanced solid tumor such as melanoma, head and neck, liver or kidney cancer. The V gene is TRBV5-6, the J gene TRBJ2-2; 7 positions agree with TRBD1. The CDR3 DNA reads TGTGCCAGCGGGTGGGTTACCTCCGGGACAGTAGCGAACACCGGGGAGCTGTTTTTT. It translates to CASGWVTSGTVANTGELFF.